Listed here is a single T cell receptor (beta chain). No antigen is known for it. V gave up 7 bases and J gave up 5 bases, with 9 bases separating them. The CDR3 is made up of 12 amino acids. Germline V gene data show CDR1 as MNHNS and CDR2 as SASEGT. These data come from a study of T cell responses to AZD1222 COVID-19 vaccine. Regarding the study as a whole: At baseline, seropositivity was found in only a handful of AZD1222 recipients.

Assay: immunoSEQ multiplex PCR; the TCRdb copy retains only in-frame clones and omits some. The sample gives about 120,000 clones, more than 65% of which show up once; roughly 9.5% is in the top ten. The specimen was peripheral blood, collected on day 0 of AZD1222 vaccination. The chain recombines TRBV6-1 with TRBJ2-1; D not certain. This receptor was obtained from an adult in good health. CDR3 nucleotide sequence: TGTGCCAGCACAGCCAACGACAATGAGCAGTTCTTC. The encoded protein is CASTANDNEQFF.